What follows describes a single T cell receptor (beta chain). There is no known antigen for this receptor. It has no much larger one-base neighbor in the sample; base qualities were not kept. V sheds 6 bases and J sheds 7 bases, leaving 34 bases between their ends. The CDR3 covers 19 residues, taking in both the cysteine and the phenylalanine. The sequence is cut down to CDR3 DNA, 57 bases in frame from base 1. CDR1 and CDR2 are drawn from the germline V gene: SGHVS, FNYEAQ. This sample was included in a study of tumor-infiltrating lymphocytes in oesophageal squamous cell carcinoma listed by TCRdb under 2016. Library method: PCR. The reads were generated on an Illumina HiSeq 2000. TCRdb passed the public sequencing reads through fastp at Q25 and MiXCR, retaining productive beta sequences. All rows with the same CDR3 protein become a single entry with the most common DNA and genes. The sample table records 18,000 or so distinct CDR3 sequences; over 40% of these occur just once. The top ten hold about 13% of the sample.

The source is a male donor with esophageal squamous cell carcinoma. The sequencing sample was made of normal esophageal tissue next to the tumor. The chain links TRBV7-6 with TRBJ2-7, with the D call perhaps TRBD1 or TRBD2, each one matching 5 bases. The CDR3 region: CASSQSDGLATVGQFEQYF. The sequenced DNA is TGTGCCAGCAGTCAAAGCGACGGACTGGCCACGGTAGGACAATTTGAGCAGTACTTC.